These T cell receptor beta chains were read from a single sample in a study of multiple sclerosis patients with progressive multifocal leukoencephalopathy. Data came from immunoSEQ multiplex PCR; TCRdb stores just in-frame clones and leaves some out. This repertoire shows some 28,000 clones, 75% to 90% found once; its top ten account for roughly an eighth. Specimen: PBMCs, collected from a patient treated with natalizumab. These receptors were obtained from a woman aged 25 to 45 with progressive multifocal leukoencephalopathy. CDR3s include the opening cysteine and the closing phenylalanine or tryptophan. D genes are given only for firm matches. Clone sizes are given selectively: once, few, many, or a class where the clone is expanded.

CDR3 protein | CDR3 DNA | clone size | J gene | D gene | V gene
CASSRPEAGELFF | TGTGCCAGCAGCCGCCCGGAAGCCGGGGAGCTGTTTTTT | NA | TRBJ2-2 | NA | TRBV6-6
CASSQERGSEQYF | TGTGCCAGCAGCCAAGAGCGGGGTAGCGAGCAGTACTTC | NA | TRBJ2-7 | TRBD2 | TRBV7-9
CASNHIGGTEAFF | TGTGCCAGCAATCATATCGGGGGCACTGAAGCTTTCTTT | NA | TRBJ1-1 | NA | TRBV5-5
CASSLQLAGGSYNEQFF | TGTGCCAGCAGCTTACAACTAGCGGGAGGATCCTACAATGAGCAGTTCTTC | NA | TRBJ2-1 | TRBD2 | TRBV7-6
CASSTQGGPSRDTQYF | TGTGCCAGTAGTACCCAGGGGGGGCCATCAAGGGATACGCAGTATTTT | once | TRBJ2-3 | NA | TRBV19
CASTRLSGNTIYF | TGTGCCAGCACCAGATTGTCTGGAAACACCATATATTTT | NA | TRBJ1-3 | NA | TRBV2
CASSLLTGSITGNTIYF | TGCGCCAGCAGCCTCCTGACAGGGAGTATTACTGGAAACACCATATATTTT | NA | TRBJ1-3 | TRBD1 | TRBV5-1
CASSATSGQETQYF | TGTGCCAGCAGCGCAACTAGCGGCCAAGAGACCCAGTACTTC | NA | TRBJ2-5 | TRBD2 | TRBV7-6
CAISRKKGDEQFF | TGTGCCATCAGCAGAAAGAAAGGCGATGAGCAGTTCTTC | NA | TRBJ2-1 | NA | TRBV10-3
CASSLGQGFDGYTF | TGCGCCAGCAGCTTGGGACAGGGGTTCGATGGCTACACCTTC | NA | TRBJ1-2 | TRBD1 | TRBV5-1
CASSARGFNTEAFF | TGTGCCAGCAGCGCCAGGGGTTTTAACACTGAAGCTTTCTTT | NA | TRBJ1-1 | NA | TRBV7-2
CASRVHGAEGETQYF | TGTGCCAGCAGGGTCCATGGCGCGGAGGGTGAGACCCAGTACTTC | NA | TRBJ2-5 | NA | TRBV28
CASSHIADTQYF | TGTGCCAGCAGCCACATAGCAGATACGCAGTATTTT | NA | TRBJ2-3 | NA | TRBV28
CASSPSFSGDYEQYF | TGCGCCAGCAGCCCTTCCTTCTCGGGAGACTACGAGCAGTACTTC | NA | TRBJ2-7 | NA | TRBV4-1
CASTLVYEQFF | TGTGCCAGCACTCTGGTATACGAGCAGTTCTTC | once | TRBJ2-1 | NA | TRBV6-1
CASRQGAFNYGYTF | TGTGCCAGCAGGCAGGGGGCGTTTAACTATGGCTACACCTTC | NA | TRBJ1-2 | TRBD1 | TRBV28
CATSRSPTSGSYEQYF | TGTGCCACCAGCAGATCCCCTACTAGCGGGTCTTACGAGCAGTACTTC | NA | TRBJ2-7 | TRBD2 | TRBV15
CASSTSHDSSYNEQFF | TGTGCCAGTAGTACCTCTCACGACAGCTCCTACAATGAGCAGTTCTTC | NA | TRBJ2-1 | NA | TRBV19
CAISGSTTYEQYF | TGTGCCATCAGTGGATCGACTACCTACGAGCAGTACTTC | NA | TRBJ2-7 | NA | TRBV10-3
CASSTGQVGTGELFF | TGTGCCAGTAGTACGGGACAGGTTGGGACCGGGGAGCTGTTTTTT | NA | TRBJ2-2 | TRBD1 | TRBV19
CASSFLSNTEAFF | TGCGCCAGCAGCTTCCTATCGAACACTGAAGCTTTCTTT | NA | TRBJ1-1 | NA | TRBV5-1
CASSLEETQYF | TGTGCCAGCAGTTTGGAAGAGACCCAGTACTTC | few | TRBJ2-5 | NA | TRBV5-4
CASSIRDRPSYEQYF | TGTGCCAGCAGTATCCGGGACAGGCCGTCCTACGAGCAGTACTTC | NA | TRBJ2-7 | TRBD1 | TRBV27
CASSLTPTGSYGYTF | TGTGCCAGCAGCCTAACCCCGACAGGCTCTTATGGCTACACCTTC | NA | TRBJ1-2 | NA | TRBV11-2